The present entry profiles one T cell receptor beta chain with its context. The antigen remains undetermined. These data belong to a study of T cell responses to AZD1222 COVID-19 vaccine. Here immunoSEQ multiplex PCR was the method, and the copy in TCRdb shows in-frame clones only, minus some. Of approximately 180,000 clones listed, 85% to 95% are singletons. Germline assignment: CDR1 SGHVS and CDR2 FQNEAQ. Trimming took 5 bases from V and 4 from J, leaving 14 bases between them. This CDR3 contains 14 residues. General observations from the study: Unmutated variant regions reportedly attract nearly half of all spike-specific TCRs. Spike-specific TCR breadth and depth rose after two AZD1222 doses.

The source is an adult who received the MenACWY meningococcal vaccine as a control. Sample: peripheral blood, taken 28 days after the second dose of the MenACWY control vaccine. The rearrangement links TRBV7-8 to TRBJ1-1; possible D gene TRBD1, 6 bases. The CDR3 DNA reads TGTGCCAGCAGCATCGACAGGCCCTCCACTGAAGCTTTCTTT. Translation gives CASSIDRPSTEAFF.